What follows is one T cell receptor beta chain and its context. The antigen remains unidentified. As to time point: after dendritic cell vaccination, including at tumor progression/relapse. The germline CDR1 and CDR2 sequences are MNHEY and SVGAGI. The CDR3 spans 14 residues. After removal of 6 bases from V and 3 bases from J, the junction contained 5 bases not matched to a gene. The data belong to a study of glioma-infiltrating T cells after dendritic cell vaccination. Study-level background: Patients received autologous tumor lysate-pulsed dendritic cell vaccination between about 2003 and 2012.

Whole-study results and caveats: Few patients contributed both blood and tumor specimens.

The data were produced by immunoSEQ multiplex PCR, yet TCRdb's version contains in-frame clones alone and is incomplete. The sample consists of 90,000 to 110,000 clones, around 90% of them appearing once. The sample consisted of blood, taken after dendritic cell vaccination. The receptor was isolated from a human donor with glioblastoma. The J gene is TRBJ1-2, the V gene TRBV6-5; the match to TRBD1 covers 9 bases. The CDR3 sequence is CASRLTGGDYGYTF. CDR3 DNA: TGTGCCAGCAGGCTTACAGGGGGCGACTATGGCTACACCTTC.